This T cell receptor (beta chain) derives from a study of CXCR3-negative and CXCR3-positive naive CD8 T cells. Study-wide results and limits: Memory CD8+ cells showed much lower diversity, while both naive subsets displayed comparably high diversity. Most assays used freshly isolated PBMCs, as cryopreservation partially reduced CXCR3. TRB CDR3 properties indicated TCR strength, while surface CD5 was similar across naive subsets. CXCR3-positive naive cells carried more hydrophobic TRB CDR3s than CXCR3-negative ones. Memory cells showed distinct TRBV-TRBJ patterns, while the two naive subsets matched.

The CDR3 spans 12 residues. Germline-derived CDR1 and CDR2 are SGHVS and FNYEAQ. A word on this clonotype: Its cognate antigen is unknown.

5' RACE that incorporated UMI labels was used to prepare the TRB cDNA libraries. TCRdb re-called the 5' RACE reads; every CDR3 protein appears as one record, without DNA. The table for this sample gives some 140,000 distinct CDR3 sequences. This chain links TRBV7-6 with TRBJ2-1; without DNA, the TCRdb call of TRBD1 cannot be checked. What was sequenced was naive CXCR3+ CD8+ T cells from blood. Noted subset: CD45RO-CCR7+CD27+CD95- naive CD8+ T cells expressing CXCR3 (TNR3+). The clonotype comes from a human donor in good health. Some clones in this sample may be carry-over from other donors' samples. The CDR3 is CASSLVGAEQFF.